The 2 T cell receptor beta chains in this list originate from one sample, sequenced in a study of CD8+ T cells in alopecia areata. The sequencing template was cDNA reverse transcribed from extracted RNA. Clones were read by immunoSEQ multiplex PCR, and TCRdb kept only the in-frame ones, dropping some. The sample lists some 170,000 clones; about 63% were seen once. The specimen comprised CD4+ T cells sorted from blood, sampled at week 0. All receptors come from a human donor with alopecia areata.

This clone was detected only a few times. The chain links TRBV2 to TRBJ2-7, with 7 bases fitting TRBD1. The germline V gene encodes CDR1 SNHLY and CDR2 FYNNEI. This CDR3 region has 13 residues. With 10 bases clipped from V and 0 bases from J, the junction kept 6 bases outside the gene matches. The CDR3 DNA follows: TGTGCCACCGGGACAGCTAACTCCTACGAGCAGTACTTC. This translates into CATGTANSYEQYF.

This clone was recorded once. The CDR3 DNA is TGCGCCAGCGCACCACTCGGACGGGGGGCCATACAAGAGACCCAGTACTTC. It is translated as CASAPLGRGAIQETQYF. This chain connects TRBV5-1 to TRBJ2-5, with a possible D match to TRBD2 (7 bases). The germline V gene has CDR1 SGHRS and CDR2 YFSETQ. The CDR3 is 17 residues long. Trimming took off 7 bases at V and 2 bases at J, with 24 bases between the two ends.